This TCR beta chain appears in the sequencing data of a study of blood T cells in healthy people across ages. This clonotype occurred a few times. Its specificity is unknown. Study findings and constraints: Naive CD4+ cell counts and diversity both ran higher in long-lived than in aged donors.

The use of a sample-barcoded 5' primer and a J-beta primer mix characterized a second PCR of roughly 6 to 11 cycles. TCRdb analysed the 5' RACE reads with MiXCR anew, one entry per CDR3 protein. The sample has about 930,000 distinct CDR3 sequences; 25% to 35% are singletons. With V trimmed by 7 bases and J by 2 bases, 10 bases remained unmatched. This CDR3 spans 15 amino acids. These data were likewise used in another study, on T cells of mothers and their children. In that study: For each mother, over 8 million TCR beta CDR3 reads were obtained, and for each child, approximately 3 million. Slightly higher overlap, not significant, was seen in related mother-child pairs than in unrelated pairs.

The chain joins TRBV12-3 or TRBV12-4 to TRBJ2-7; TRBD1 matches 8 bases. Specimen: blood. This clonotype originated in a woman aged 40 to 50 in good health. The CDR3: CASKSDRAETYEQYF. The CDR3, as DNA: TGTGCCAGCAAGTCGGACAGGGCCGAGACCTACGAGCAGTACTTC.